This entry lists 17 T cell receptor beta chains sequenced from one sample in a study of blood T cell repertoires in COVID-19. TCRdb's copy holds only in-frame clones and misses some; the assay was immunoSEQ multiplex PCR. The table includes around 440,000 clones, around 89% detected once. The sequencing input was peripheral blood. The receptors shown here come from a woman in her forties or fifties with COVID-19, enrolled during active disease.

V and J are TRBV30 and TRBJ2-2, with D possibly TRBD1 on 5 matching bases. The CDR3 runs to 11 residues. From germline, CDR1 is GTSNPN and CDR2 SVGIG (reference sequence). V lost 1 base, J lost 14 bases, and 11 bases lay in between. CDR3 loop: CAWSDRDSLFF. CDR3 nucleotide sequence: TGTGCCTGGAGTGACCGAGACAGCCTGTTTTTT.

The CDR3 DNA sequence: TGTGCCAGCACCCCCCATCAGGATAGCTATGGCTACACCTTC. It specifies CASTPHQDSYGYTF. The V gene is TRBV28, the J gene TRBJ1-2; D gene uncertain. Germline V CDR1 and CDR2: MDHEN, SYDVKM. This CDR3 has 14 residues. V was clipped by 7 bases and J by 4 bases, with 16 bases between them.

This chain links TRBV27 with TRBJ1-6; 7 bases line up with TRBD1. The V segment lost 3 bases and the J segment 7 bases; nucleotides outside the gene matches: 9. The CDR3 contains 16 residues. Per germline, CDR1 MNHEY and CDR2 SMNVEV (reference sequence). The CDR3 protein is CASSFLGTALNSPLHF. The CDR3 bases are TGTGCCAGCAGTTTTTTAGGGACAGCTTTAAATTCACCCCTCCACTTT.

This chain uses TRBV3-1 (or the pseudogene TRBV3-2) with TRBJ2-7, with D unresolved. CDR1 is LGHDT, CDR2 YNNKEL, per germline (reference sequence). The germline V and J ends were trimmed by 4 bases and 3 bases, with 13 bases remaining between them. The CDR3 runs 14 residues. The CDR3 reads CASSPSINLYEQYF. Written as DNA, the CDR3 is TGTGCCAGCAGCCCAAGCATAAACCTCTACGAGCAGTACTTC.

The chain recombines TRBV19 with TRBJ1-6, with TRBD1 matching 7 bases. The CDR3 runs 14 residues. Unmatched junction bases numbered 6, after V lost 8 bases and J lost 5 bases. Germline lookup yields CDR1 LNHDA and CDR2 SQIVND (reference sequence). CDR3 in DNA: TGTGCCAGTCATCGCGGGACAGATAATTCACCCCTCCACTTT. Its translation is CASHRGTDNSPLHF.

This clone was observed a handful of times. The rearrangement joins TRBV9 to TRBJ2-7; a weak D match, TRBD1 (5 bases). V lost 4 bases to trimming and J lost 3 bases, with 14 bases between them. The CDR3 covers 14 residues. Looked up from germline, CDR1 is SGDLS and CDR2 is YYNGEE. DNA of the CDR3: TGTGCCAGCAGCATCACAGGAGACTTCTACGAGCAGTACTTC. It is translated as CASSITGDFYEQYF. Full variable domain (remainder filled in from reference TRBV9 and TRBJ2-7): DSGVTQTPKHLITATGQRVTLRCSPRSGDLSVYWYQQSLDQGLQFLIQYYNGEERAKGNILERFSAQQFPDLHSELNLSSLELGDSALYFCASSITGDFYEQYFGPGTRLTVT.

This chain links TRBV30 with TRBJ2-7, with 10 bases that match TRBD1. There are 14 residues in the CDR3. J gave up 3 bases and V 3 bases, and 5 bases lay outside the gene matches. The V gene's germline CDR1 is GTSNPN and CDR2 SVGIG (reference sequence). CDR3 nucleotide sequence: TGTGCCTGGAGGACGGGACAGGGGTACTACGAGCAGTACTTC. Translated: CAWRTGQGYYEQYF.

V and J are TRBV11-2 and TRBJ2-1, with a weak D call TRBD2 (6 bases). The CDR3 runs to 16 residues. CDR1 and CDR2 (germline): SGHAT, FQNNGV. V was pared by 3 bases and J by 2 bases, with 14 bases between. The CDR3 DNA reads TGTGCCAGCAGCTTTAGGGAGGTTTTGGCCTACAATGAGCAGTTCTTC. This encodes CASSFREVLAYNEQFF.

Here the CDR3 DNA reads TGTGCCAGCAGTCGAATGGGGGGGCAGGGGACACGCAACTATGGCTACACCTTC. Amino acid sequence: CASSRMGGQGTRNYGYTF. The genes are TRBV2 and TRBJ1-2; tentatively, D is TRBD1 (6 bases). Trimming removed 5 bases from V and 2 bases from J, with 24 bases in between. Per the germline V gene, CDR1 is SNHLY and CDR2 is FYNNEI. This CDR3 comprises 18 residues.

The chain recombines TRBV10-3 with TRBJ2-2, with D possibly being TRBD2 (6 bases). This CDR3 contains 13 residues. V was shortened by 0 bases and J by 7 bases, with 6 bases between the two germline ends. Germline V lookup: CDR1 ENHRY, CDR2 SYGVKD. The CDR3 DNA is TGTGCCATCAGTGAGTCGGAGGGCGGGGAGCTGTTTTTT. Its protein product is CAISESEGGELFF.

The J gene is TRBJ2-7, the V gene TRBV7-9; D might be TRBD1 (5 bases). With 5 bases removed from V and 5 bases from J, the gap between germline ends came to 25 bases. Germline loops: CDR1 SEHNR, CDR2 FQNEAQ (reference sequence). CDR3 length: 17 amino acids. CDR3 coding DNA: TGTGCCAGCAGCCTCGTTAGTGGACACTTGTTTTACAACGAGCAGTACTTC. It codes for CASSLVSGHLFYNEQYF. The full variable domain, in which reference TRBV7-9 and TRBJ2-7 provide the parts outside the CDR3, is DTGVSQNPRHKITKRGQNVTFRCDPISEHNRLYWYRQTLGQGPEFLTYFQNEAQLEKSRLLSDRFSAERPKGSFSTLEIQRTEQGDSAMYLCASSLVSGHLFYNEQYFGPGTRLTVT.

This clone has just one count. J is TRBJ1-4 and V is TRBV18; tentative D call: TRBD1 (5 bases). Between the trimmed V and J ends, which lost 7 bases and 8 bases, there was a span of 14 bases. CDR1 and CDR2 (germline): KGHSH, LQKENI. The CDR3 length is 13 residues. CDR3 sequence reads: CASFRAGEEKLFF. For the CDR3, the DNA is TGTGCCAGCTTCCGAGCGGGGGAGGAAAAACTGTTTTTT.

The chain employs TRBV5-4 and TRBJ2-5; the match to TRBD2 covers 10 bases. The CDR3 is 15 amino acids. Unmatched junction bases numbered 8, after V lost 4 bases and J lost 5 bases. CDR1 and CDR2 (germline): SGHNT, YYREEE (reference sequence). The DNA for the CDR3 is TGTGCCAGCAGCCCGGACGGGACTAGCGCCGAGACCCAGTACTTC. Its translation is CASSPDGTSAETQYF.

The chain carries TRBV23-1 and TRBJ1-5, with TRBD1 identical over 8 bases. Being an ORF, TRBV23-1 has a function that is uncertain. This CDR3 contains 13 residues. V shed 8 bases and J 6 bases; nucleotides not matched to a gene: 6. The CDR3 DNA follows: TGCGCCAGCCACAGGACAGGGACTCAGCCCCAGCATTTT. Translation gives CASHRTGTQPQHF.

The chain has TRBV30 and TRBJ1-1; 10 nucleotides align to TRBD1. The germline gives CDR1 GTSNPN, CDR2 SVGIG (reference sequence). The V gene end was trimmed by 3 bases and the J gene end by 0 bases; junction bases not matched to a gene: 7. The CDR3 has 16 residues. The CDR3 coding sequence is TGTGCCTGGAGCTCGGGACAGGGGATAATGAACACTGAAGCTTTCTTT. It codes for CAWSSGQGIMNTEAFF.

This clone came up a few times. This chain joins TRBV7-2 and TRBJ1-1; D may be TRBD1 (6 bases). Germline V lookup: CDR1 SGHTA, CDR2 FQGNSA. The CDR3 length is 14 residues. The V end lost 8 bases, the J end lost 1 base, and 14 bases lay between the germline ends. This chain's CDR3 is CASRKLGGNTEAFF. In DNA, the CDR3 is TGTGCCAGCCGAAAGTTAGGGGGGAACACTGAAGCTTTCTTT. Complete variable domain (other parts from reference TRBV7-2 and TRBJ1-1): GAGVSQSPSNKVTEKGKDVELRCDPISGHTALYWYRQSLGQGLEFLIYFQGNSAPDKSGLPSDRFSAERTGGSVSTLTIQRTQQEDSAVYLCASRKLGGNTEAFFGQGTRLTVV.

J is TRBJ1-5 and V is TRBV30; 9 bases are a match to TRBD1. J gave up 7 bases and V 3 bases, and 7 bases lay outside the gene matches. Germline V gene lookup returns CDR1 GTSNPN and CDR2 SVGIG (reference sequence). The CDR3 loop spans 14 amino acids. The DNA for the CDR3 is TGTGCCTGGAGCCCAGGGACAGGGTCGCAGCCCCAGCATTTT. Protein sequence: CAWSPGTGSQPQHF.